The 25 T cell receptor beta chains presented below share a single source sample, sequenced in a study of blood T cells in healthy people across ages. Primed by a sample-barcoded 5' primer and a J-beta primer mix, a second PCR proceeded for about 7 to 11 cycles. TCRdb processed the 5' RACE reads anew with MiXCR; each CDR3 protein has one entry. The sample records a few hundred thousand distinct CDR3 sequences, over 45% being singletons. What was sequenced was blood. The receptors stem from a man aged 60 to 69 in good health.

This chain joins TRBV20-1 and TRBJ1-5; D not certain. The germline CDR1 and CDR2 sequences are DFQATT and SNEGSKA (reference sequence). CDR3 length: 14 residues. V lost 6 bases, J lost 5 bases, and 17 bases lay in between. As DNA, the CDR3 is TGCAGTGCGGGAGGGCAAGGCCCCTATCAGCCCCAGCATTTT. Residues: CSAGGQGPYQPQHF.

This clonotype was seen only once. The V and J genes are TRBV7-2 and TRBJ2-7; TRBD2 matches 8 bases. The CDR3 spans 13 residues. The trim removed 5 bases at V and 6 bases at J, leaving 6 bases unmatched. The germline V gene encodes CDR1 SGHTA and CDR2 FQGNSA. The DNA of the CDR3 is TGTGCCAGCAGCGCCAGCGGGGGCGGCGAGCAGTACTTC. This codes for CASSASGGGEQYF. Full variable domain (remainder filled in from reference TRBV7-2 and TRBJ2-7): GAGVSQSPSNKVTEKGKDVELRCDPISGHTALYWYRQSLGQGLEFLIYFQGNSAPDKSGLPSDRFSAERTGGSVSTLTIQRTQQEDSAVYLCASSASGGGEQYFGPGTRLTVT.

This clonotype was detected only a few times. This CDR3 reads CASSLVVNNEQFF. In DNA form, the CDR3 reads TGTGCCAGCAGTTTAGTTGTGAACAATGAGCAGTTCTTC. This chain joins TRBV12-3 or TRBV12-4 and TRBJ2-1; unclear D gene. Trimming cost V 1 base and J 5 bases, with 6 bases left between them. The CDR3 sequence is 13 residues long.

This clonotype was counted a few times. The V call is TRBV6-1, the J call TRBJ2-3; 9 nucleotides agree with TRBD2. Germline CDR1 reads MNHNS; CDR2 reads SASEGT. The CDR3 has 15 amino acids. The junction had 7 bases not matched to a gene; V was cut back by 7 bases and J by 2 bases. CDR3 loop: CASTAAGGYTDTQYF. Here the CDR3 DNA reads TGTGCCAGCACCGCAGCGGGGGGTTACACAGATACGCAGTATTTT.

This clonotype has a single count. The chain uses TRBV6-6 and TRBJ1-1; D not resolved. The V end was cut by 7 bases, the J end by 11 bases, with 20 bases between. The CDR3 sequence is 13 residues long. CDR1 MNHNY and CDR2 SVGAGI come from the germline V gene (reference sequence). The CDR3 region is CASKGPQSGRAFF. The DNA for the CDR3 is TGTGCCAGCAAGGGCCCCCAGTCGGGTCGGGCTTTCTTT.

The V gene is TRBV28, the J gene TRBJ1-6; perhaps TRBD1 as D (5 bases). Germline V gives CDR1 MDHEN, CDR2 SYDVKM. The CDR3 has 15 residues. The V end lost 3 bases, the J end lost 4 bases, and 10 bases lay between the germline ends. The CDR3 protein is CASSLPPGYNSPLHF. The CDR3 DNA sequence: TGTGCCAGCAGTTTGCCTCCAGGGTATAATTCACCCCTCCACTTT.

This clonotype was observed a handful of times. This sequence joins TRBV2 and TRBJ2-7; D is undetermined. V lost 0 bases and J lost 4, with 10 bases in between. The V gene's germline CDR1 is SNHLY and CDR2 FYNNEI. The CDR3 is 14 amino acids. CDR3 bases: TGTGCCAGCAGTGAAGCGGGCCTAGATTACGAGCAGTACTTC. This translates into CASSEAGLDYEQYF.

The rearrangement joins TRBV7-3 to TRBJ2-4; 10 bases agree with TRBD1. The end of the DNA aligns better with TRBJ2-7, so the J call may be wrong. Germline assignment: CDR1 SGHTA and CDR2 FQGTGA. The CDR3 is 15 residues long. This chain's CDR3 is CASSSDRGPSYEQYF. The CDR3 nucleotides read TGTGCCAGCAGCAGTGACAGGGGGCCTTCCTACGAGCAGTACTTC.

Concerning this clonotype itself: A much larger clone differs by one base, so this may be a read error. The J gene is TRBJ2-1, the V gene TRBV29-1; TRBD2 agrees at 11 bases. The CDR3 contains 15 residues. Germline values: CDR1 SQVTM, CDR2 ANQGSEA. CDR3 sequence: CSVELAGGPSNGQFF. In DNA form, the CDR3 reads TGCAGCGTGGAGTTAGCGGGAGGGCCGTCCAATGGGCAGTTCTTC.

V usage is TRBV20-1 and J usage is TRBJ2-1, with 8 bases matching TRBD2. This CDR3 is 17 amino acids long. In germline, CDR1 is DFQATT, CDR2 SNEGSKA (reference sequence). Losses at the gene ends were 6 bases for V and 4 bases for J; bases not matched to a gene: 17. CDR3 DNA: TGCAGTGCCCAGTCGAACCAGCGGGAGTTAGGGTACAATGAGCAGTTCTTC. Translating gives CSAQSNQRELGYNEQFF.

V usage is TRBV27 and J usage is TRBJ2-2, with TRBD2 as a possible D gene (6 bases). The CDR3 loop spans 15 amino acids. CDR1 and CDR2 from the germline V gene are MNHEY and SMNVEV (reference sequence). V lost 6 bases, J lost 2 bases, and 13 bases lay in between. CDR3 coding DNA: TGTGCCAGCAGCCTATGGAGGGGTAACACCGGGGAGCTGTTTTTT. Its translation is CASSLWRGNTGELFF.

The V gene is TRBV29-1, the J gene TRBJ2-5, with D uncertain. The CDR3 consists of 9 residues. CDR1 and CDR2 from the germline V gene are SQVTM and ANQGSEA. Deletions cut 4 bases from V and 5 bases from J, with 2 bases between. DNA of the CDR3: TGCAGCGTTGGGGAGACCCAGTACTTC. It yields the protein CSVGETQYF.

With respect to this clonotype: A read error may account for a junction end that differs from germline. The CDR3 DNA is TGTGCCAGCAGCTTACAGGGGAGCACGAACACTGGAGCTTTCTTT. It encodes CASSLQGSTNTGAFF. The V gene is TRBV7-2, the J gene TRBJ1-1; TRBD1 is a possible D gene (6 bases). The CDR3 loop spans 15 amino acids. Germline CDR1 and CDR2: SGHTA and FQGNSA.

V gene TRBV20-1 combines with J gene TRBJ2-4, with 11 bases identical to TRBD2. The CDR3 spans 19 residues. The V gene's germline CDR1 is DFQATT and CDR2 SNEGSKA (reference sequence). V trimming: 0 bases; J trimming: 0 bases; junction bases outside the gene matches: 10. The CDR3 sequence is CSARDSGGGPVLAKNIQYF. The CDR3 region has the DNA TGCAGTGCTAGAGATAGCGGGGGGGGCCCCGTCCTAGCCAAAAACATTCAGTACTTC.

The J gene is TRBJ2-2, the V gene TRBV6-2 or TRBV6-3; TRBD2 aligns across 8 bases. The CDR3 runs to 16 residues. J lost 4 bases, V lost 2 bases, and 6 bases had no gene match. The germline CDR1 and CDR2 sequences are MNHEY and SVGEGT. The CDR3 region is CASSYPAGGGTGELFF. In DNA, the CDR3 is TGTGCCAGCAGTTACCCGGCGGGAGGTGGCACCGGGGAGCTGTTTTTT.

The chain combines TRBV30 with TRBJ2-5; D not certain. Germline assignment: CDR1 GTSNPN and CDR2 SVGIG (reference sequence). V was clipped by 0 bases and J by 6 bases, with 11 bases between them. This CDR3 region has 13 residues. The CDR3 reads CAWSVADLKTQYF. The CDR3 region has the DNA TGTGCCTGGAGTGTAGCCGACCTAAAGACCCAGTACTTC.

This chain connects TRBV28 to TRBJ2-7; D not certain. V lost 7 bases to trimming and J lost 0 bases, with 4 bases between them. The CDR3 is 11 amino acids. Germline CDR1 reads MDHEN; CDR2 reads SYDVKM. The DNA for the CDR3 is TGTGCCAGCACAGGCTCCTACGAGCAGTACTTC. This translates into CASTGSYEQYF.

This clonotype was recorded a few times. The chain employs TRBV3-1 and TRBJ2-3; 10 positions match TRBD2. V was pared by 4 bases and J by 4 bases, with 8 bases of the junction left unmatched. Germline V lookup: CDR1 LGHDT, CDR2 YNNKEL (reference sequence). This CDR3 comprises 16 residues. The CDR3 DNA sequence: TGTGCCAGCAGCCCTACGAGGAGCGGGAGGGCAGATACGCAGTATTTT. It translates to CASSPTRSGRADTQYF.

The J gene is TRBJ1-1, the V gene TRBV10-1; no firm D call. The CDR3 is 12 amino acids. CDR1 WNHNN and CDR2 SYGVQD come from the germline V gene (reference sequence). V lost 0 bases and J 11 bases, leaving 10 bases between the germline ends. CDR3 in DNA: TGCGCCAGCAGTGAGTCGTCCAGAGGGGCTTTCTTT. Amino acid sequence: CASSESSRGAFF.

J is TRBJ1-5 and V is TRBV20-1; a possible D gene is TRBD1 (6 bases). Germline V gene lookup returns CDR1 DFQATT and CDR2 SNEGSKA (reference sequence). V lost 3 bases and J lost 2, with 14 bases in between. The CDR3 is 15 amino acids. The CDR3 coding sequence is TGCAGTGCTAGGCAAAGACAGGAGGGCAATCAGCCCCAGCATTTT. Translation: CSARQRQEGNQPQHF.

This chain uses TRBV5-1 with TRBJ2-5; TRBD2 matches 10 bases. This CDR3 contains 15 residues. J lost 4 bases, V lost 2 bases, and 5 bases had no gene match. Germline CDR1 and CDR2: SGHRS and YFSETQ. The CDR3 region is CASSFSGGALETQYF. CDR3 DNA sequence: TGCGCCAGCAGCTTCAGCGGGGGGGCCTTAGAGACCCAGTACTTC.

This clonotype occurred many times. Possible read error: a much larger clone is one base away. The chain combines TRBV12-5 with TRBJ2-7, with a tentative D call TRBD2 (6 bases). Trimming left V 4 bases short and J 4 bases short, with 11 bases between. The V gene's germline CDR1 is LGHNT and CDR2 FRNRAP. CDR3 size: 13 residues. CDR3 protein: CASGWEAGYEQYF. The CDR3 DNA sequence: TGTGCTAGTGGTTGGGAGGCCGGTTACGAGCAGTACTTC.

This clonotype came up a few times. The CDR3 loop is CASSQDYGTGTYEQYF. In nucleotides, the CDR3 is TGCGCCAGCAGCCAAGATTATGGGACCGGAACCTACGAGCAGTACTTC. The V and J genes are TRBV4-1 and TRBJ2-7, with D perhaps being TRBD1 or TRBD2 (5 bases each). Germline V CDR1 and CDR2: MGHRA, YSYEKL. Trimming pared 0 bases from V and 2 bases from J, leaving 14 bases between. This CDR3 comprises 16 residues.

The CDR3 protein is CASSTESGKTLYEQYF. CDR3 sequence (DNA): TGTGCCAGCAGTACGGAAAGCGGGAAAACACTGTACGAGCAGTACTTC. This rearrangement joins TRBV28 to TRBJ2-5; 7 positions match TRBD2. Gene TRBJ2-7 matches the end of the DNA better, so the J call may be wrong. This CDR3 has 16 amino acids. Looked up from germline, CDR1 is MDHEN and CDR2 is SYDVKM.

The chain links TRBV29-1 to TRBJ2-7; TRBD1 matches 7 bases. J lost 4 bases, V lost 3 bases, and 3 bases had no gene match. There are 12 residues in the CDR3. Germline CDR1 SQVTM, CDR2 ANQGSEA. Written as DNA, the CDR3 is TGCAGCGTTGAGACAGGGTTATACGAGCAGTACTTC. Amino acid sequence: CSVETGLYEQYF.